Below, one TCR beta chain is given with its context. Germline V CDR1 and CDR2: SGHRS, YFSETQ. Deletions cut 4 bases from V and 8 bases from J, with 7 bases between. This CDR3 is built from 11 residues. This specimen belongs to a study of blood T cell repertoires in COVID-19. On the study more broadly: Sites in the United States, Italy and Spain provided acute and convalescent COVID-19 samples.

The table came from immunoSEQ multiplex PCR; TCRdb's copy has only in-frame clones and leaves some out. This sample has some 160,000 clones, with more than 75% found just once. V usage is TRBV5-1 and J usage is TRBJ2-1, with D perhaps matching TRBD2 (5 bases). The specimen was peripheral blood. The TCR comes from a man aged 45 to 65 who had recovered from COVID-19. The CDR3 bases are TGCGCCAGCAGCAAGGAGGATGAGCAGTTCTTC. Translating it yields CASSKEDEQFF. Complete variable domain (other parts from reference TRBV5-1 and TRBJ2-1): KAGVTQTPRYLIKTRGQQVTLSCSPISGHRSVSWYQQTPGQGLQFLFEYFSETQRNKGNFPGRFSGRQFSNSRSEMNVSTLELGDSALYLCASSKEDEQFFGPGTRLTVL.